The clone carrying this T cell receptor beta chain has a count of ten or more. Its antigen is undetermined. The junction departs from germline at one end; a sequencing error may be responsible. The record originates from a study of T cells after yellow fever vaccination. Study-level points and caveats: Clones from primary vaccination mostly reappeared after the booster (roughly 95% CD4, approximately 91% CD8). The presence of abundant clonotypes contaminating from the bulk population was possible in FACS-sorted repertoires. Though weaker, the secondary response peaked faster, on day 5 versus 15.

Via MiXCR, TCRdb re-called the 5' RACE reads, giving one row per CDR3 protein. Found here are some 320,000 distinct CDR3 sequences, more than 8.5% of them singletons; the top ten hold 18%. The source was PBMCs, collected on the day of the first yellow fever vaccination. The sequence derives from a young man who received the YFV17D yellow fever vaccine.

In nucleotides, the CDR3 is TGTGCTAGCAGCCCATCAGTGGCAGACCTTACCGGGGAGCTGTTTTTT. Protein product: CASSPSVADLTGELFF. The chain couples TRBV7-7 to TRBJ2-2; unclear D gene. CDR3 length: 16 amino acids. The germline CDR1 and CDR2 sequences are SSHAT and FNYEAQ (reference sequence).